This T cell receptor (beta chain) is from a study of shared clonotypes between healthy human individuals. With 5 bases removed from V and 11 bases from J, the gap between germline ends came to 24 bases. This CDR3 is built from 15 residues. From germline, CDR1 is SEHNR and CDR2 FQNEAQ (reference sequence). There are a few counts of this clone. The deep-level immunoSEQ assay was used. In replicate PCRs of sorted subsets, roughly 200 ng DNA, approximately 28,000 T cell genomes, was used. Assay used: immunoSEQ multiplex PCR; TCRdb lists only in-frame clones, some missing. In the table there are some 79,000 clones, 50% to 70% of which are singletons.

This rearrangement joins TRBV7-9 to TRBJ1-1; D call uncertain. Input material: memory CD8+ T cells sorted from blood. Subset specified: CD45RO+ cells pooled with CCR7-negative TemRA cells. The clonotype originates from a man aged 25-45 years in good health. The CDR3 is CASSDTASGEIGAFF. CDR3 in DNA: TGTGCCAGCAGCGACACAGCCTCGGGTGAGATCGGGGCTTTCTTT.